A single sample is the source of the 14 T cell receptor beta chains below, sequenced in a study of blood T cells in healthy people across ages. A second PCR of 7 to 11 cycles used a sample-barcoded 5' primer and a J-beta primer mix. Via MiXCR, TCRdb re-called the 5' RACE reads, giving one row per CDR3 protein. The table has hundreds of thousands of distinct CDR3 sequences, more than 40% seen once. Sequenced input: blood. These receptor sequences come from a woman in her fifties or sixties in good health.

The CDR3 DNA reads as TGCAGTGCTAGAGACGCCAGGGAGTCCTACGAGCAGTACTTC. This translates into CSARDARESYEQYF. The V gene is TRBV20-1, the J gene TRBJ2-7; D is tentatively TRBD1 or TRBD2 (5 bases each). V shed 0 bases and J shed 1 base, with 10 bases lying between them. This CDR3 has 14 amino acids. Looked up from germline, CDR1 is DFQATT and CDR2 is SNEGSKA (reference sequence).

V usage is TRBV4-2 and J usage is TRBJ2-5; maybe TRBD2 (5 bases). The V and J ends lost 0 bases and 0 bases respectively, with 11 bases between them. The germline gives CDR1 LGHNA, CDR2 YNFKEQ. CDR3 length: 16 amino acids. CDR3 nucleotide sequence: TGTGCCAGCAGCCAAGATGGCCGGGAACACCAAGAGACCCAGTACTTC. Its protein product is CASSQDGREHQETQYF.

Comments on this clonotype: An end of the junction does not agree with germline; a read error may underlie this. CDR3 nucleotides: TGTGTCACCAGTGATGGGGGGGCCTCGTACAATGAGCAGTTCTTC. The encoded protein is CVTSDGGASYNEQFF. This chain links TRBV24-1 with TRBJ2-1; D might be TRBD2 (7 bases). The length of the CDR3 is 15 residues. The germline CDR1 and CDR2 sequences are KGHDR and SFDVKD.

This clonotype was observed a few times. This chain links TRBV7-3 with TRBJ2-3, with 8 bases matching TRBD1. This CDR3 spans 16 amino acids. Germline V gene lookup returns CDR1 SGHTA and CDR2 FQGTGA. The ends lost 2 bases at V and 1 base at J; junction bases unmatched: 5. In DNA, the CDR3 is TGTGCCAGCAGCTTAGGCCCGGGACAGGGCACAGATACGCAGTATTTT. It translates to CASSLGPGQGTDTQYF.

This rearrangement joins TRBV20-1 to TRBJ1-4, with TRBD1 matching over 7 bases. J was trimmed by 6 bases and V by 6 bases; bases with no gene match: 10. Per the germline V gene, CDR1 is DFQATT and CDR2 is SNEGSKA (reference sequence). The CDR3 totals 14 residues. Here the CDR3 DNA reads TGCAGTGCCAGACAGGGAAGGATGGATGAAAAACTGTTTTTT. It specifies CSARQGRMDEKLFF.

CDR3 in amino acids: CSARDSSSPDTQYF. CDR3 DNA: TGCAGTGCTAGAGATTCTTCCAGCCCAGATACGCAGTATTTT. This rearrangement joins TRBV20-1 to TRBJ2-3; the D is unclear. The germline CDR1 and CDR2 sequences are DFQATT and SNEGSKA (reference sequence). This CDR3 has 14 residues. Trimming stripped 0 bases from V and 4 bases from J, with 11 bases between.

This clonotype was observed a handful of times. J is TRBJ2-3 and V is TRBV2; D is undetermined. The CDR3 is 11 residues long. Deletions cut 6 bases from V and 6 bases from J, with 7 bases between. Looked up from germline, CDR1 is SNHLY and CDR2 is FYNNEI. The CDR3 loop reads CASRTSDTQYF. DNA for the CDR3: TGTGCCAGCAGGACGTCCGATACGCAGTATTTT.

The V gene is TRBV20-1, the J gene TRBJ2-1; tentative D call: TRBD2 (6 bases). The J call is uncertain, as TRBJ2-7 better fits the DNA end. Germline V CDR1 and CDR2: DFQATT, SNEGSKA (reference sequence). This CDR3 spans 15 amino acids. This CDR3 reads CSAKRDWNSYNEQYF. The CDR3 bases are TGCAGTGCAAAACGGGACTGGAACTCCTACAATGAGCAGTACTTC.

The genes are TRBV29-1 and TRBJ2-1; D possibly uses TRBD1 or TRBD2 (6 bases each). Germline V CDR1 and CDR2: SQVTM, ANQGSEA. Trimming took off 3 bases at V and 7 bases at J, with 13 bases between the two ends. The CDR3 has 13 amino acids. The CDR3 reads CSVDPRGVNEQFF. The CDR3 region has the DNA TGCAGCGTTGACCCAAGGGGGGTGAATGAGCAGTTCTTC.

In its sample, this clonotype was seen a few times. The CDR3 reads CASSLTGTAGYTF. Here the CDR3 DNA reads TGTGCCAGTAGTCTTACAGGGACGGCCGGCTACACCTTC. This chain connects TRBV19 to TRBJ1-2, with D possibly being TRBD1 (6 bases). The CDR3 covers 13 residues. V was pared by 5 bases and J by 8 bases, with 15 bases between. Germline V CDR1 and CDR2: LNHDA, SQIVND (reference sequence).

This sequence joins TRBV7-9 and TRBJ2-5, with 11 bases aligning to TRBD1. V was pared by 4 bases and J by 4 bases, with 8 bases of the junction left unmatched. The germline gives CDR1 SEHNR, CDR2 FQNEAQ (reference sequence). The CDR3 consists of 16 residues. CDR3: CASSSAKGQGGETQYF. As DNA, the CDR3 is TGTGCCAGCAGCTCCGCCAAGGGACAGGGGGGAGAGACCCAGTACTTC.

This clonotype appeared a few times. The J gene is TRBJ2-1, the V gene TRBV20-1; the D is unclear. The CDR3 loop spans 16 amino acids. Trimming took off 6 bases at V and 0 bases at J, with 18 bases between the two ends. Per germline, CDR1 DFQATT and CDR2 SNEGSKA (reference sequence). The CDR3 protein is CSAEDIRASSYNEQFF. The CDR3 bases are TGCAGTGCCGAAGACATTAGGGCAAGCTCCTACAATGAGCAGTTCTTC.

This clonotype was seen at least ten times. J is TRBJ1-2 and V is TRBV7-4; D not resolved. V shed 2 bases and J shed 0 bases, with 16 bases lying between them. This CDR3 is 17 amino acids long. CDR1 is SGHVT and CDR2 is SQSDAQ in the germline V gene. CDR3 DNA sequence: TGTGCCAGCAGCTTAAAATGGCATTCTCCTGCTAACTATGGCTACACCTTC. This gives the protein CASSLKWHSPANYGYTF.

The chain has TRBV5-1 and TRBJ2-1; 10 bases align to TRBD1. This CDR3 has 15 amino acids. With V trimmed by 0 bases and J by 6 bases, 3 bases remained unmatched. Per germline, CDR1 SGHRS and CDR2 YFSETQ. CDR3 sequence: CASSLVRDRGNEQFF. DNA of the CDR3: TGCGCCAGCAGCTTGGTTCGGGACAGGGGCAATGAGCAGTTCTTC.